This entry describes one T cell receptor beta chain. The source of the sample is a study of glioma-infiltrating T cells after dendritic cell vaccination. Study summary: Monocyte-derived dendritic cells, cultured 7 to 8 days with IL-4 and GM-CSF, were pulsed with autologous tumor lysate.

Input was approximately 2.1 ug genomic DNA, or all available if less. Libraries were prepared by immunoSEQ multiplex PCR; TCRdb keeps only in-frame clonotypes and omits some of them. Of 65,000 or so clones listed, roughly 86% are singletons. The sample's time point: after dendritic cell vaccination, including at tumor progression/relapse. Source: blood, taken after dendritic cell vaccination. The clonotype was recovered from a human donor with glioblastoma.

The CDR3 region has the DNA TGTGCCAGCAGCTTAATTAGCGGGAGGGAGGGCAATGAGCAGTTCTTC. Its protein is CASSLISGREGNEQFF. The rearrangement links TRBV7-9 to TRBJ2-1, with 11 bases lining up with TRBD2. Germline CDR1 is SEHNR and CDR2 is FQNEAQ (reference sequence). The CDR3 has 16 amino acids. V dropped 2 bases and J dropped 6; count of bases not matched to a gene: 6. Combining the CDR3 with reference TRBV7-9 and TRBJ2-1 gives the whole variable domain DTGVSQNPRHKITKRGQNVTFRCDPISEHNRLYWYRQTLGQGPEFLTYFQNEAQLEKSRLLSDRFSAERPKGSFSTLEIQRTEQGDSAMYLCASSLISGREGNEQFFGPGTRLTVL.